A selection of T cell receptor beta chains follows, all from one sample in a study of breast tumors, draining lymph nodes, adjacent tissues. TCRdb reanalysed the multiplex PCR reads using MiXCR and keeps one entry per CDR3 protein. This table holds some 120,000 distinct CDR3 sequences, 21% found once. The specimen was axillary lymph node tissue. Receptor source: a female donor with breast cancer. Some clones in this sample may be carry-over from other donors' samples. The CDR3 runs from the conserved cysteine through the conserved F or W. Each record gives: J gene, V gene, clone size, D gene, CDR3 DNA, CDR3 protein. D genes are given only for firm matches. Clone size appears in some rows only: once, few, many, or a class for an expanded clone.

J: TRBJ1-5
V: TRBV19
size: -
D: -
DNA: TGTGCCAGTACCTGGACAGTTAGTCAGCCCCAGCATTTT
CDR3: CASTWTVSQPQHF

J: TRBJ2-6
V: TRBV2
size: many
D: -
DNA: TGTGCCAGCACCCGCCTGGGAATTCACTCTGGGGCCAACGTCCTGACTTTC
CDR3: CASTRLGIHSGANVLTF

J: TRBJ1-5
V: TRBV12-3/TRBV12-4
size: -
D: -
DNA: TGTGCCAGCAGTCAAACAGAGGCCGGCAATCAGCCCCAGCATTTT
CDR3: CASSQTEAGNQPQHF

J: TRBJ1-2
V: TRBV10-3
size: many
D: -
DNA: TGTGCCATCAGTGAGTCAGGAGAAGGATATGGCTACACCTTC
CDR3: CAISESGEGYGYTF

J: TRBJ2-5
V: TRBV7-3
size: many
D: -
DNA: TGTGCCAGCAGCTTAATGGGGGGGCGTGAGGAGACCCAGTACTTC
CDR3: CASSLMGGREETQYF

J: TRBJ2-1
V: TRBV15
size: many
D: TRBD1
DNA: TGTGCCACCGCCGGGGACAGGAACAATGAGCAGTTCTTC
CDR3: CATAGDRNNEQFF

J: TRBJ2-7
V: TRBV7-8
size: many
D: -
DNA: TGTGCCAGCAGTCTAGGCAGTGCGGCCTACGAGCAGTACTTC
CDR3: CASSLGSAAYEQYF

J: TRBJ1-4
V: TRBV10-3
size: many
D: -
DNA: TGTGCCATCAGTGAGGGCGCAACTAATGAAAAACTGTTTTTT
CDR3: CAISEGATNEKLFF

J: TRBJ2-7
V: TRBV10-3
size: many
D: TRBD2
DNA: TGTGCCATCAGCCCGAGCGGGAACGAGCAGTACTTC
CDR3: CAISPSGNEQYF

J: TRBJ1-4
V: TRBV11-1
size: -
D: -
DNA: TGTGCCAGCAGCCACCGAGGACATACGGGAGAAAAACTGTTTTTT
CDR3: CASSHRGHTGEKLFF

J: TRBJ2-7
V: TRBV5-1
size: many
D: TRBD2
DNA: TGCGCCAGCAGCTTGGCCGGGGGGATACCCTACGAGCAGTACTTC
CDR3: CASSLAGGIPYEQYF

J: TRBJ2-5
V: TRBV25-1
size: -
D: -
DNA: TGTGCTACAGGGCTCGTAGGGGAGACCCAGTACTTC
CDR3: CATGLVGETQYF

J: TRBJ2-3
V: TRBV20-1
size: many
D: -
DNA: TGCAGTACTATTAGGGGGGTGTCGGGCACAGATACGCAGTATTTT
CDR3: CSTIRGVSGTDTQYF

J: TRBJ1-3
V: TRBV9
size: many
D: -
DNA: TGTGCCAGCAGCGGAGGATCAGACTCTGGAAACACCATATATTTT
CDR3: CASSGGSDSGNTIYF

J: TRBJ2-1
V: TRBV6-6
size: many
D: TRBD1
DNA: TGTGCCAGCAGTTTCAGGGGACAGGGATTCGGGCAGTTCTTC
CDR3: CASSFRGQGFGQFF

J: TRBJ2-7
V: TRBV3-1
size: many
D: TRBD2
DNA: TGTGCCAGCAGCAGGACTAGCGGGGGCTCCTACGAGCAGTACTTC
CDR3: CASSRTSGGSYEQYF

J: TRBJ2-1
V: TRBV20-1
size: -
D: TRBD2
DNA: TGCAGTGCTAGGACTAGCGGAGACTACAATGAGCAGTTCTTC
CDR3: CSARTSGDYNEQFF

J: TRBJ2-3
V: TRBV20-1
size: many
D: -
DNA: TGCAGTGCTAGAGATGGGGAAGGGGTTGAGGGAGGCACAGATACGCAGTATTTT
CDR3: CSARDGEGVEGGTDTQYF

J: TRBJ2-1
V: TRBV28
size: few
D: -
DNA: TGTGCCAGCAGTTTCTCTCGAGGGGTTCGGGAGCAGTTCTTC
CDR3: CASSFSRGVREQFF

J: TRBJ2-1
V: TRBV7-9
size: many
D: -
DNA: TGTGCCAGCAGCTCCCTAAGCGGTCCCCCTGGGGAGCAGTTCTTC
CDR3: CASSSLSGPPGEQFF

J: TRBJ1-2
V: TRBV19
size: many
D: TRBD1
DNA: TGTGCCAGTAGTACCGCCTGGACAGGTGGACCGGCTGGCTATGGCTACACCTTC
CDR3: CASSTAWTGGPAGYGYTF

J: TRBJ1-4
V: TRBV28
size: few
D: -
DNA: TGTGCCAGCAGTCTCAGACATACTAATGAAAAACTGTTTTTT
CDR3: CASSLRHTNEKLFF

J: TRBJ1-2
V: TRBV6-6
size: -
D: TRBD1
DNA: TGTGCCAGCAGACCCGGACAGGGCGGGGAGTTCTATGGCTACACCTTC
CDR3: CASRPGQGGEFYGYTF

J: TRBJ1-2
V: TRBV29-1
size: few
D: -
DNA: TGCAGCGTTGAAGGGGGGCAGCACTATGGCTACACCTTC
CDR3: CSVEGGQHYGYTF

J: TRBJ2-1
V: TRBV2
size: -
D: TRBD2
DNA: TGTGCCAGCGCCCCCCTACGCGGGAGGTCCTACAATGAGCAGTTCTTC
CDR3: CASAPLRGRSYNEQFF

J: TRBJ2-3
V: TRBV20-1
size: many
D: -
DNA: TGCAGTGCTAGAGATCGAAGGCTCTCAGTAGATACGCAGTATTTT
CDR3: CSARDRRLSVDTQYF

J: TRBJ2-1
V: TRBV19
size: many
D: TRBD2
DNA: TGTGCCAGTCAATCTAGCGGGAGGTTCTACAATGAGCAGTTCTTC
CDR3: CASQSSGRFYNEQFF

J: TRBJ2-5
V: TRBV5-1
size: many
D: TRBD1
DNA: TGCGCCAGCAGCTTGGAGGGGACAGGGCTCCAAGAGACCCAGTACTTC
CDR3: CASSLEGTGLQETQYF

J: TRBJ1-5
V: TRBV20-1
size: many
D: TRBD1
DNA: TGCAGTGCTACGGGACAGGGCTTTTATCAGCCCCAGCATTTT
CDR3: CSATGQGFYQPQHF

J: TRBJ1-2
V: TRBV5-7
size: many
D: TRBD1
DNA: TGTGCCAGCAGGCCCCCGACAGGGAATACTAACTATGGCTACACCTTC
CDR3: CASRPPTGNTNYGYTF

J: TRBJ2-3
V: TRBV5-1
size: many
D: -
DNA: TGCGCCAGCAGCTTGGGGACACCCGATAGCACAGATACGCAGTATTTT
CDR3: CASSLGTPDSTDTQYF

J: TRBJ2-3
V: TRBV29-1
size: many
D: TRBD2
DNA: TGCAGCGTTGAACTGTCGGGGACTAGCGCCGCAGATACGCAGTATTTT
CDR3: CSVELSGTSAADTQYF

J: TRBJ1-3
V: TRBV7-3
size: many
D: -
DNA: TGTGCCAGCAGCTTAACGCCGGGAAACACCATATATTTT
CDR3: CASSLTPGNTIYF

J: TRBJ1-1
V: TRBV5-8
size: -
D: -
DNA: TGTGCCAGCAGCTTGGGACAGATAAACACTGAAGCTTTCTTT
CDR3: CASSLGQINTEAFF

J: TRBJ2-4
V: TRBV20-1
size: -
D: -
DNA: TGCAGTGCTAGAGATATCCAGGGTATCGCCAAAAACATTCAGTACTTC
CDR3: CSARDIQGIAKNIQYF

J: TRBJ2-1
V: TRBV19
size: many
D: TRBD1
DNA: TGTGCCAGTAGTACCTTCGGGCAGGGGGCGTCCTTAGAGCAGTTCTTC
CDR3: CASSTFGQGASLEQFF

J: TRBJ2-1
V: TRBV2
size: many
D: -
DNA: TGTGCCAGCGCAAGACAGGACGGCGATGAGCAGTTCTTC
CDR3: CASARQDGDEQFF

J: TRBJ2-1
V: TRBV24-1
size: many
D: -
DNA: TGTGCCACCAGCCGGGGCTACAATGAGCAGTTCTTC
CDR3: CATSRGYNEQFF

J: TRBJ1-2
V: TRBV2
size: many
D: -
DNA: TGTGCCAGCAGTGAGCGCCGAAACTATGGCTACACCTTC
CDR3: CASSERRNYGYTF

J: TRBJ2-1
V: TRBV6-1
size: many
D: TRBD2
DNA: TGTGCCAGCAGTGACGCTAGCGGGAGCGCGAATGAGCAGTTCTTC
CDR3: CASSDASGSANEQFF

J: TRBJ1-2
V: TRBV4-1
size: many
D: -
DNA: TGCGCCAGCAGCCCGGACCCGGGGAGCGGCGGCTACACCTTC
CDR3: CASSPDPGSGGYTF

J: TRBJ2-2
V: TRBV7-9
size: -
D: TRBD2
DNA: TGTGCCAGCAGCTCTAACCTCCTAGTAGGGACTAGCTTTTCCTTTGCCGGGGAGCCGTTTTTT
CDR3: CASSSNLLVGTSFSFAGEPFF

J: TRBJ2-3
V: TRBV7-3
size: many
D: TRBD2
DNA: TGTGCCAGCAGCTATGGACTAGCCACCACAGATACGCAGTATTTT
CDR3: CASSYGLATTDTQYF

J: TRBJ1-3
V: TRBV5-1
size: many
D: -
DNA: TGCGCCAGCAGCGAGCAGGGTGCATACTCTGGAAACACCATATATTTT
CDR3: CASSEQGAYSGNTIYF

J: TRBJ2-1
V: TRBV5-5
size: many
D: -
DNA: TGTGCCAGCAGCTTGGAGCGGGTCGGACAGTTCTTC
CDR3: CASSLERVGQFF

J: TRBJ2-3
V: TRBV12-3/TRBV12-4
size: many
D: -
DNA: TGTGCCAGCAGTTTAGTCACAGATACGCAGTATTTT
CDR3: CASSLVTDTQYF

J: TRBJ2-5
V: TRBV7-8
size: many
D: TRBD1
DNA: TGTGCCAGCAGCTCGCGACAGGGGGGGGGAGAGACCCAGTACTTC
CDR3: CASSSRQGGGETQYF

J: TRBJ1-3
V: TRBV2
size: many
D: -
DNA: TGTGCCGGCACCGGGACACTTGGAAACACCATATATTTT
CDR3: CAGTGTLGNTIYF

J: TRBJ2-3
V: TRBV4-1
size: many
D: TRBD2
DNA: TGCGCCAGCAGTCCTCACAGCGGGAGGACAGATACGCAGTATTTT
CDR3: CASSPHSGRTDTQYF

J: TRBJ2-5
V: TRBV7-8
size: many
D: TRBD2
DNA: TGTGCCAGCCTCCCTAGCGGTTACCAAGAGACCCAGTACTTC
CDR3: CASLPSGYQETQYF